A single sample is the source of the 12 T cell receptor beta chains below, sequenced in a study of blood T cell repertoires in COVID-19. Method: immunoSEQ multiplex PCR; TCRdb's copy keeps in-frame clones and lacks some. The repertoire includes around 40,000 clones, approximately 87% of them detected once, and roughly 3.7% sits in the top ten. Source material: peripheral blood. These TCRs come from a man in his forties or fifties with COVID-19, enrolled during active disease.

J is TRBJ2-7 and V is TRBV27; 7 bases align to TRBD1. Germline V gene data show CDR1 as MNHEY and CDR2 as SMNVEV (reference sequence). This CDR3 comprises 13 residues. The J segment lost 6 bases and the V segment lost 6 bases, leaving 8 bases of the junction unmatched. CDR3 sequence: CASSLQGLSEQYF. The DNA of the CDR3 is TGTGCCAGCAGCCTACAGGGGTTGAGCGAGCAGTACTTC.

This clone was found a few times. J is TRBJ2-7 and V is TRBV5-4, with 13 bases identical to TRBD2. Germline lookup yields CDR1 SGHNT and CDR2 YYREEE (reference sequence). The CDR3 consists of 16 residues. Trimming removed 0 bases from V and 4 bases from J; junction bases left unmatched: 4. CDR3 DNA: TGTGCCAGCAGCTTGGGAACTAGCGGGAGGGGGTACGAGCAGTACTTC. This gives the protein CASSLGTSGRGYEQYF.

This chain joins TRBV24-1 and TRBJ1-2, with D maybe TRBD1 (6 bases). CDR3 length equals 15 residues. The ends were cut back, 5 bases at V and 3 bases at J, with 15 bases in the middle. Germline CDR1 is KGHDR and CDR2 is SFDVKD. This chain's CDR3 is CATSAYRDKHYGYTF. CDR3 nucleotides: TGTGCCACCAGTGCATACCGGGACAAACACTATGGCTACACCTTC.

The V call is TRBV5-8, the J call TRBJ2-3; 12 bases agree with TRBD2. CDR1 and CDR2 from the germline V gene are SGHTS and YDEGEE. The CDR3 loop spans 16 amino acids. V gave up 3 bases and J gave up 1 base; unmatched junction bases: 3. CDR3 sequence (DNA): TGTGCCAGCAGCTCCCTAGCGGGAGGGGGCACAGATACGCAGTATTTT. Translating it yields CASSSLAGGGTDTQYF.

V gene TRBV5-1 combines with J gene TRBJ2-5, with D possibly TRBD1 on 7 matching bases. CDR1 and CDR2 (germline): SGHRS, YFSETQ. V lost 2 bases, J lost 5 bases, and 16 bases lay in between. This CDR3 is 15 amino acids long. The DNA for the CDR3 is TGCGCCAGCAGCTTACAGGGGTTTGGAGGGGAGACCCAGTACTTC. Encoded protein: CASSLQGFGGETQYF.

The genes are TRBV25-1 and TRBJ1-2; TRBD1 aligns across 9 bases. The CDR3 is 16 residues long. The germline V gene encodes CDR1 MGHDK and CDR2 SYGVNS. V gave up 4 bases and J gave up 4 bases; unmatched junction bases: 10. The DNA of the CDR3 is TGTGCCAGCAGTGCTATCCGGGACAGGGAGGGCTATGGCTACACCTTC. It specifies CASSAIRDREGYGYTF.

V gene TRBV3-1 (or the pseudogene TRBV3-2) combines with J gene TRBJ2-1, with 12 bases that match TRBD2. This CDR3 has 18 residues. Germline CDR1 is LGHDT and CDR2 is YNNKEL (reference sequence). The ends lost 2 bases at V and 6 bases at J; junction bases unmatched: 11. The CDR3 reads CASSQLALLAGGFNEQFF. The CDR3, as DNA: TGTGCCAGCAGCCAACTGGCTTTACTAGCGGGGGGATTCAATGAGCAGTTCTTC.

In its sample, this clone was seen once. The rearrangement links TRBV11-2 to TRBJ2-2; the match to TRBD1 covers 8 bases. The junction had 5 bases not matched to a gene; V was cut back by 2 bases and J by 6 bases. There are 15 residues in the CDR3. Germline V gene sequence: CDR1 SGHAT, CDR2 FQNNGV. Here the CDR3 reads CASSLRQGAAGELFF. CDR3 nucleotide sequence: TGTGCCAGCAGCTTAAGGCAGGGGGCGGCCGGGGAGCTGTTTTTT.

This clone was seen only once. The chain carries TRBV30 and TRBJ1-2, with 9 bases aligning to TRBD1. The CDR3 totals 17 residues. The V segment lost 5 bases and the J segment 4 bases; nucleotides outside the gene matches: 17. CDR1 GTSNPN and CDR2 SVGIG come from the germline V gene (reference sequence). The CDR3 sequence: CAWGGGQGTSSGYGYTF. CDR3 sequence (DNA): TGTGCCTGGGGAGGGGGACAGGGAACATCCAGCGGCTATGGCTACACCTTC. The whole variable domain, filled in from reference TRBV30 and TRBJ1-2, reads SQTIHQWPATLVQPVGSPLSLECTVEGTSNPNLYWYRQAAGRGLQLLFYSVGIGQISSEVPQNLSASRPQDRQFILSSKKLLLSDSGFYLCAWGGGQGTSSGYGYTFGSGTRLTVV.

V is TRBV15 and J is TRBJ1-5; TRBD1 aligns across 9 bases. Trimming at V came to 3 bases and at J to 1 base, leaving 7 bases not matched to a gene. The V gene's germline CDR1 is LNHNV and CDR2 YYDKDF (reference sequence). The CDR3 loop spans 17 amino acids. The CDR3 coding sequence is TGTGCCACCAGCAGTACTTTCGGGACAGGGAGCAATCAGCCCCAGCATTTT. Translating it yields CATSSTFGTGSNQPQHF. Full variable domain (rest looked up from reference TRBV15 and TRBJ1-5): DAMVIQNPRYQVTQFGKPVTLSCSQTLNHNVMYWYQQKSSQAPKLLFHYYDKDFNNEADTPDNFQSRRPNTSFCFLDIRSPGLGDTAMYLCATSSTFGTGSNQPQHFGDGTRLSIL.

This chain links TRBV28 with TRBJ2-2; the match to TRBD1 covers 8 bases. The CDR3 length is 15 residues. CDR1 MDHEN and CDR2 SYDVKM come from the germline V gene. V lost 7 bases and J lost 8; bases outside the gene matches: 12. The CDR3 sequence: CASTLPGQGVGELFF. The CDR3, as DNA: TGTGCCAGCACCCTTCCAGGACAGGGTGTAGGGGAGCTGTTTTTT.

This chain uses TRBV28 with TRBJ2-1; the match to TRBD2 covers 8 bases. Germline-derived CDR1 and CDR2 are MDHEN and SYDVKM. This CDR3 spans 14 amino acids. V lost 2 bases, J lost 9 bases, and 6 bases stayed unmatched. CDR3 region: CASSLPGGLREQFF. CDR3 DNA: TGTGCCAGCAGTTTACCGGGGGGGCTTCGTGAGCAGTTCTTC.